This TCR beta chain was sequenced during a study of long-term antiretroviral therapy in people with HIV. Study results and caveats: With ART, diversity went up but was still lower than in transplant donor controls. Repertoires from HIV showed CDR3 length ranges narrower than those of controls.

Sequencing used immunoSEQ v3.0 at survey level. Target depth was about 35,000-50,000 T-cell genomes per sample. Generated by immunoSEQ multiplex PCR, the TCRdb table keeps only in-frame clones and is missing some. The sample includes 20,000 to 25,000 clones, about 78% of them seen just once. The CDR3 is 12 amino acids. CDR1 LNHNV and CDR2 YYDKDF come from the germline V gene (reference sequence). Trimming cost V 8 bases and J 0 bases, with 7 bases left between them. Turning to this clone: Its antigen is not identified.

Inclusion required at least two post-ART and at least one pre-ART PBMC samples. The specimen was unsorted PBMCs, collected 2.9 years after starting antiretroviral therapy. The receptor was isolated from a woman aged 25 to 39 with HIV. J is TRBJ1-2 and V is TRBV15; possibly TRBD1 for D (6 bases). The DNA for the CDR3 is TGTGCCACCTCAGGGGCTAACTATGGCTACACCTTC. It encodes CATSGANYGYTF.